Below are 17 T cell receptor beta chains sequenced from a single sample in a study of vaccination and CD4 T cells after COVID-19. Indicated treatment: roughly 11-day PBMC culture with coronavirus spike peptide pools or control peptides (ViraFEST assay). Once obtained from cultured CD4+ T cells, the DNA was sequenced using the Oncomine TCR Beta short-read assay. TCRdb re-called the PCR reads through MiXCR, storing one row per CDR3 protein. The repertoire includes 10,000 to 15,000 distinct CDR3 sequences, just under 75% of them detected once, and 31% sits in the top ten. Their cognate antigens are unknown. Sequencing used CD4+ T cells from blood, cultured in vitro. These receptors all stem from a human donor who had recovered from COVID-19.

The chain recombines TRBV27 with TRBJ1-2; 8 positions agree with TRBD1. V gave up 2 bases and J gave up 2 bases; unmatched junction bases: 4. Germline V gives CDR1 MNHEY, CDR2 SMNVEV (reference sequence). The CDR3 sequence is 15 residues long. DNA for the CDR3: TGTGCCAGCAGTTTACAGACAGGGGCAAACTATGGCTACACCTTC. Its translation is CASSLQTGANYGYTF.

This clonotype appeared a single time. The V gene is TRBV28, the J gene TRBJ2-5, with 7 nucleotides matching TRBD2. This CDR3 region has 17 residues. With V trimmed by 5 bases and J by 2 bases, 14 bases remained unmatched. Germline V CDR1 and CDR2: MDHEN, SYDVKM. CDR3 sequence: CASSPLRRASGQETQYF. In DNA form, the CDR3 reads TGTGCCAGCAGTCCCCTACGCAGGGCTAGCGGACAAGAGACCCAGTACTTC.

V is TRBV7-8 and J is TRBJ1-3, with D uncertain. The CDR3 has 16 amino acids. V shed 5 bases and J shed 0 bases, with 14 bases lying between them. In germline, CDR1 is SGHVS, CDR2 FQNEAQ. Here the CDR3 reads CASSVPLGDSGNTIYF. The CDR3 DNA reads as TGTGCCAGCAGCGTACCACTGGGAGACTCTGGAAACACCATATATTTT.

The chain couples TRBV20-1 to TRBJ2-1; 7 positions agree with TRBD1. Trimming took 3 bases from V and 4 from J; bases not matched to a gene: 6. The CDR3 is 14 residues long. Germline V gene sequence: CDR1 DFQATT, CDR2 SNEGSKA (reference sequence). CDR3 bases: TGCAGTGCTAGGAAACAGGGGCGATACAATGAGCAGTTCTTC. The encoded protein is CSARKQGRYNEQFF.

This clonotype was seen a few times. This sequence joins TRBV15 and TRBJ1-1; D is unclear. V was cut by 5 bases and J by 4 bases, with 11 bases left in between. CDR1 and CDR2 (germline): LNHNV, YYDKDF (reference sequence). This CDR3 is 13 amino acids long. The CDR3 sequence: CATSFQRGTEAFF. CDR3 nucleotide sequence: TGTGCCACCAGCTTCCAGCGGGGCACTGAAGCTTTCTTT.

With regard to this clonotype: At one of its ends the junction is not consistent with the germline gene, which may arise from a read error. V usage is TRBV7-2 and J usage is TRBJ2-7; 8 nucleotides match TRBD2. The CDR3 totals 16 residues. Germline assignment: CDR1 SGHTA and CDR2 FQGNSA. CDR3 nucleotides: TGTGCCAGCACCTTAGGCGGGAGGCTCCGATTCGACGAGCAGTACTTC. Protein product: CASTLGGRLRFDEQYF.

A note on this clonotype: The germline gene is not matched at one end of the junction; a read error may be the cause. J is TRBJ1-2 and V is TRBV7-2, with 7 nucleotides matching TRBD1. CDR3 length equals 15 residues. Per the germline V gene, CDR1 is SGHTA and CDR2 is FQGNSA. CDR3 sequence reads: CASSVYTGARDGYTF. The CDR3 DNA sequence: TGTGCCAGCAGCGTTTATACAGGGGCGAGGGATGGCTACACTTTC.

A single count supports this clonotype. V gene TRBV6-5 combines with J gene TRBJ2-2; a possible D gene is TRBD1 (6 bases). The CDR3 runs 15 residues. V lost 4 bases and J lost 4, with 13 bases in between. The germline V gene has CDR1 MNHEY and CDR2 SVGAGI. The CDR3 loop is CASSFRDTFTGELFF. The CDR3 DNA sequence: TGTGCCAGCAGTTTCCGGGACACATTCACCGGGGAGCTGTTTTTT.

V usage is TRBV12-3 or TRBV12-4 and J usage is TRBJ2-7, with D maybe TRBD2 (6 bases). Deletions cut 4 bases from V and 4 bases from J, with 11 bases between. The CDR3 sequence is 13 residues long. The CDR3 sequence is CASSWGVGYEQYF. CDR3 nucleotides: TGTGCCAGCAGTTGGGGGGTGGGTTACGAGCAGTACTTC.

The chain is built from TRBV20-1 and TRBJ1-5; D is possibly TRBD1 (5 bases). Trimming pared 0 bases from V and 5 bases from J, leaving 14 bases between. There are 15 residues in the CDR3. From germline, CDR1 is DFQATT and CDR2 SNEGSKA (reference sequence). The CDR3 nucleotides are TGCAGTGCTAGAGATTGGCAGGCGGGGCATCAGCCCCAGCATTTT. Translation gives CSARDWQAGHQPQHF.

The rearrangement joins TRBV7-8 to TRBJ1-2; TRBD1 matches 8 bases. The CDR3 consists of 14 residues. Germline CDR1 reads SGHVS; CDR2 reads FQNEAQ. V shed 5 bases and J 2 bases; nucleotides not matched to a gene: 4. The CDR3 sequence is CASSSRQGNYGYTF. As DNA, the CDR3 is TGTGCCAGCAGCAGTCGACAGGGGAACTATGGCTACACCTTC.

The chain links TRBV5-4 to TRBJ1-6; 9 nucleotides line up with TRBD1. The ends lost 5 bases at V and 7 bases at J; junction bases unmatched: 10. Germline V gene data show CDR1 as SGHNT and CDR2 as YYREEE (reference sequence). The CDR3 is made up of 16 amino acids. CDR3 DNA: TGTGCCAGCAGAGGGGACAGGGTCTTAGGGAATTCACCCCTCCACTTT. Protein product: CASRGDRVLGNSPLHF.

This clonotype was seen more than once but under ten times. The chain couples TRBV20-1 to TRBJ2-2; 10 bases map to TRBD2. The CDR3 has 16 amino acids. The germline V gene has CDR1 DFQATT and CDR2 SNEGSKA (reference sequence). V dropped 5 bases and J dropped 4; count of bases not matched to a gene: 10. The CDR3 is CSARQRGGRGTGELFF. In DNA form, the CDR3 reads TGCAGTGCTCGGCAGCGGGGGGGCCGGGGCACCGGGGAGCTGTTTTTT.

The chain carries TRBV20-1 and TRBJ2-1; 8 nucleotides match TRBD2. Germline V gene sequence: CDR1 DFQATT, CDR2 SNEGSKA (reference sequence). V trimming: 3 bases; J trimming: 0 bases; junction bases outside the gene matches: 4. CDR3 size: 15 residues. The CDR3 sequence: CSASKLAASYNEQFF. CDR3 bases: TGCAGTGCTAGTAAACTAGCGGCCTCCTACAATGAGCAGTTCTTC.

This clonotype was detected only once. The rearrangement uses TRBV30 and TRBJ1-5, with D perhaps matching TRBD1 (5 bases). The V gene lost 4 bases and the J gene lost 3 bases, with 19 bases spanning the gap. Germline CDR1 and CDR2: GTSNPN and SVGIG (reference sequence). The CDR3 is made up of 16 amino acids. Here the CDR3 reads CAWTPSAGRVNQPQHF. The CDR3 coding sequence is TGTGCCTGGACCCCCTCGGCAGGGAGGGTCAATCAGCCCCAGCATTTT.

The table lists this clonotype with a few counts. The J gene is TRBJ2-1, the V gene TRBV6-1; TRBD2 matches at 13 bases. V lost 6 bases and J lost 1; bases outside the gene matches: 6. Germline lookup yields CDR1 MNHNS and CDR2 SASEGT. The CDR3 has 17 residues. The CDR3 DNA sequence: TGTGCCAGCAGACGACTAGCGGGAGGCCCATCCTACAATGAGCAGTTCTTC. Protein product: CASRRLAGGPSYNEQFF.

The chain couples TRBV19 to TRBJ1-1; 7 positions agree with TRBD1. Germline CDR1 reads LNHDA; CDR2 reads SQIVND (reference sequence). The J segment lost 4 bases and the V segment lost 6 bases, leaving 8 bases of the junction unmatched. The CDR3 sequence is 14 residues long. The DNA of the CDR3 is TGTGCCAGTAGCCTCACAGGGGTAGGCACTGAAGCTTTCTTT. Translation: CASSLTGVGTEAFF.